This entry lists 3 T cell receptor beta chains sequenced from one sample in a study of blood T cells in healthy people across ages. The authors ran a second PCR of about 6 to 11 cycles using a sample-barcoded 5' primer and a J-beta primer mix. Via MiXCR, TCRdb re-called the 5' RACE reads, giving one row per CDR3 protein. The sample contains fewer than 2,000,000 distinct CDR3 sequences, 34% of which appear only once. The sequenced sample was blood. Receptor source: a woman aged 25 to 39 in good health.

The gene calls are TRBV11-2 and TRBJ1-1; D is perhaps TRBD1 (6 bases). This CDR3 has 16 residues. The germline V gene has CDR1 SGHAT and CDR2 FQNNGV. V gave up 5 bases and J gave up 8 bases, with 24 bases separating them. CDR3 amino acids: CASSGGGVLQWGEAFF. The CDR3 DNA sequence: TGTGCCAGCAGCGGTGGGGGCGTTTTGCAGTGGGGGGAAGCTTTCTTT.

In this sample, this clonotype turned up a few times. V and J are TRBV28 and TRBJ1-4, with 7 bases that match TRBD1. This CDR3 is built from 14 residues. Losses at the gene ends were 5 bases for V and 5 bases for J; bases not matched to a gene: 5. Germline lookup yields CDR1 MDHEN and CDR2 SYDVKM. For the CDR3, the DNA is TGTGCCAGCAGTGAGGACAGGTTAAATGAAAAACTGTTTTTT. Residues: CASSEDRLNEKLFF.

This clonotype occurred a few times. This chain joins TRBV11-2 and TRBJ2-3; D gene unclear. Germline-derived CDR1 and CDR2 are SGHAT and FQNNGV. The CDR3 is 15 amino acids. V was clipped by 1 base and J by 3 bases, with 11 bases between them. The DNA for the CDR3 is TGTGCCAGCAGCTTAGTGGTGGGAAAGACAGATACGCAGTATTTT. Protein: CASSLVVGKTDTQYF.